This TCR beta chain was profiled in a study of blood T cell repertoires in COVID-19. Study as a whole: Samples taken during acute and convalescent COVID-19 were collected in the United States, Italy and Spain. PBMCs, B-cell-depleted T cells, or T cells were the source of the cDNA or gDNA that made up the material.

CDR1 is LNHDA and CDR2 is SQIVND in the germline V gene (reference sequence). This CDR3 has 16 amino acids. V shed 3 bases, J shed 4 bases, and the junction held 7 bases outside the gene matches. Methods used by the authors: Reference gene primer amplification gave estimated nucleated cell counts. Libraries were prepared by immunoSEQ multiplex PCR; TCRdb keeps only in-frame clonotypes and omits some of them. For V, J and clone size, that table is used; D and trimming come from the DNA. The repertoire includes more than 13,000 clones, 90% of them detected once, and over 8% sits in the top ten. This receptor was taken from a human donor in a cohort sampled during active COVID-19. The rearrangement uses TRBV19 and TRBJ2-3, with TRBD2 identical over 10 bases. The sequencing input was peripheral blood. CDR3 nucleotide sequence: TGTGCCAGTAGTATCGCACTAGCGGGATTGGCAGATACGCAGTATTTT. It yields the protein CASSIALAGLADTQYF.